The entry that follows covers one T cell receptor (beta chain) sequence. The source of the sample is a study of radiotherapy plus CTLA-4 blockade in lung cancer. CDR1 and CDR2 from the germline V gene are MNHEY and SVGAGI. CDR3 length: 16 residues. Unmatched junction bases numbered 8, after V lost 0 bases and J lost 9 bases. Some clones are missing from TCRdb's copy, which holds only in-frame ones; the method was immunoSEQ multiplex PCR. The table lists approximately 90,000 clones, roughly 80% of them singletons. This clonotype was sampled from a human donor with non-small cell lung cancer who had stable disease on radiotherapy plus ipilimumab. The chain is built from TRBV6-5 and TRBJ2-1; 10 nucleotides agree with TRBD2. The specimen comprised peripheral blood, sampled from a patient treated with radiotherapy plus ipilimumab. The DNA of the CDR3 is TGTGCCAGCAGTTACTCGATACTAGCGGGGAACAGTGAGCAGTTCTTC. It translates to CASSYSILAGNSEQFF.